Described below is a single TCR beta chain sequence and its context. What it recognizes is unknown. The CDR3 sequence is 11 residues long. Germline V gene lookup returns CDR1 MNHEY and CDR2 SVGAGI. Trimming left V 10 bases short and J 4 bases short, with 9 bases between. Isolation of CD4+ T cells took place after approximately ten days of culture. Two-dose BNT162b2 or mRNA-1273 vaccination was given to participants. According to the study, vaccine recipients showed no prior SARS-CoV-2 infection and negative nucleocapsid antibodies. The data derive from a study of vaccination effects on CD4 cells after COVID-19. Overall study context: A median of 72 days separated the second dose and sampling.

Study-wide results and caveats: Clones of infection and vaccine origin contracted markedly late after vaccination.

Some clones are missing from TCRdb's copy, which holds only in-frame ones; the method was immunoSEQ multiplex PCR. The sample carries just under 75,000 clones, nearly 75% recorded once. This receptor was identified in a human donor who received a COVID-19 vaccine. The starting material was CD4+ T cells from PBMCs cultured without peptide, obtained after COVID-19 vaccination. This rearrangement joins TRBV6-5 to TRBJ2-3, with unresolved D. The CDR3 reads CATYRADTQYF. The CDR3 DNA follows: TGTGCCACCTATAGGGCAGATACGCAGTATTTT.